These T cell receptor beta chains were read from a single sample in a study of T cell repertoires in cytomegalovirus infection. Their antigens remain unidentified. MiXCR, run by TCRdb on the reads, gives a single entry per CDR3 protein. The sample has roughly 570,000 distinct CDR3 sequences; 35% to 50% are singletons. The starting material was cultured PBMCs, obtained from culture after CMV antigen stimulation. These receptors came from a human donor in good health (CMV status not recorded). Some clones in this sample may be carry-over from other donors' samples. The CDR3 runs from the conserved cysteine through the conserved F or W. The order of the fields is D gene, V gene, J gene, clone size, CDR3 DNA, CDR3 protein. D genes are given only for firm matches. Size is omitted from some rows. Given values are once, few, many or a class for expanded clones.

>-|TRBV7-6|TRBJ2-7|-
TGTGCCAGCAGCCGACCCCCTGACGGGGGGCCTTACGAGCAGTACTTC
CASSRPPDGGPYEQYF
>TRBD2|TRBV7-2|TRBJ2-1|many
TGTGCCAGCAGTTACCCCCGGACTAGTGGCTACAATGAGCAGTTCTTC
CASSYPRTSGYNEQFF
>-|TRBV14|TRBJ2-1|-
TGTGCCAGCAGCCAAAGGGGGTTGGGATCCGGAGTTGGTAATGAGCAGTTCTTC
CASSQRGLGSGVGNEQFF
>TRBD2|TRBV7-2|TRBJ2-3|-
TGTGCCAGCAGCCCGCGGACTAGCGGGAGTCCAGATACGCAGTATTTT
CASSPRTSGSPDTQYF
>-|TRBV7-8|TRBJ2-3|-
TGTGCCAGCAGCTTAGCGAGGGCAGGGAAGCCAGATACGCAGTATTTT
CASSLARAGKPDTQYF
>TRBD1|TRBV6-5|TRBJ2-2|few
TGTGCCAGCAGTGAAGACAGGGTGGTCGCCGGGGAGCTGTTTTTT
CASSEDRVVAGELFF
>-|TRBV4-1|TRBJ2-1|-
TGCGCCAGCAGCAGTACGGGACGGAATATCGATGAGCAGTTCTTC
CASSSTGRNIDEQFF
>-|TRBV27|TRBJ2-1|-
TGTGCCAGCAGTTCCGGGGGGCACGGGTATGAGCAGTTCTTC
CASSSGGHGYEQFF
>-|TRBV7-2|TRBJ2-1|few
TGTGCCAGCAGCTGGCGGGCAGGGGGAGGGGGTGAGCAGTTCTTC
CASSWRAGGGGEQFF
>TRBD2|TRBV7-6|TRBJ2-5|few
TGTGCCAGCAGCAGGACTAGCGGGGAGACCCAGTACTTC
CASSRTSGETQYF
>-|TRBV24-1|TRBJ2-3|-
TGTGCCACCAGGGGCCTAAGCACAGATACGCAGTATTTT
CATRGLSTDTQYF